One and the same sample provided the 28 T cell receptor beta chains below, sequenced in a study of blood T cell repertoires in COVID-19. TCRdb keeps only in-frame clones here, not all; method: immunoSEQ multiplex PCR. The table lists fewer than 65,000 clones, 70% to 90% of them singletons. Sequencing was performed on peripheral blood. The receptors were sampled from a man in his sixties with acute or convalescent COVID-19.

This clone was found once. The chain uses TRBV5-1 and TRBJ1-2, with 9 positions matching TRBD1. The CDR3 runs to 16 residues. Germline V gene data show CDR1 as SGHRS and CDR2 as YFSETQ. The ends lost 0 bases at V and 5 bases at J; junction bases unmatched: 8. CDR3 residues: CASSLGDRAADYGYTF. The CDR3 region has the DNA TGCGCCAGCAGCTTGGGGGACAGGGCCGCCGATTATGGCTACACCTTC.

Comments on this clone: The junction differs from germline at one of its ends, possibly a read error. J is TRBJ1-2 and V is TRBV6-5, with 10 bases lining up with TRBD1. Germline V gene sequence: CDR1 MNHEY, CDR2 SVGAGI. This CDR3 is built from 14 residues. DNA of the CDR3: TGTGCCAGCAGTGACTCCGGGACAGGGGACGGCTACACCTTC. Translated, it gives CASSDSGTGDGYTF.

The V call is TRBV5-1, the J call TRBJ2-3; 9 bases are a match to TRBD2. The CDR3 loop spans 15 amino acids. CDR1 is SGHRS, CDR2 YFSETQ, per germline. Trimming cost V 0 bases and J 2 bases; bases outside gene matches: 1. CDR3 coding DNA: TGCGCCAGCAGCTTGGGACTAGCGGCCACAGATACGCAGTATTTT. This translates into CASSLGLAATDTQYF. The full variable domain, its missing parts supplied by reference TRBV5-1 and TRBJ2-3, is KAGVTQTPRYLIKTRGQQVTLSCSPISGHRSVSWYQQTPGQGLQFLFEYFSETQRNKGNFPGRFSGRQFSNSRSEMNVSTLELGDSALYLCASSLGLAATDTQYFGPGTRLTVL.

The V and J genes are TRBV6-5 and TRBJ1-4; TRBD1 aligns across 8 bases. Germline CDR1 reads MNHEY; CDR2 reads SVGAGI. The CDR3 length is 15 residues. Unmatched junction bases numbered 10, after V lost 6 bases and J lost 7 bases. The CDR3: CASSGSRGRAEKLFF. CDR3 bases: TGTGCCAGCAGCGGGTCCAGGGGGCGGGCTGAAAAACTGTTTTTT.

The chain links TRBV5-1 to TRBJ2-5, with a tentative D call TRBD1 (6 bases). Germline-derived CDR1 and CDR2 are SGHRS and YFSETQ. CDR3 size: 15 residues. V lost 3 bases to trimming and J lost 1 base, with 13 bases between them. The CDR3 here is CASSYNTGTQETQYF. The CDR3 coding sequence is TGCGCCAGCAGCTATAACACAGGGACCCAAGAGACCCAGTACTTC.

The J gene is TRBJ2-1, the V gene TRBV18, with D possibly TRBD2 on 6 matching bases. The V end was cut by 3 bases, the J end by 6 bases, with 27 bases between. The CDR3 sequence is 19 residues long. Germline V gives CDR1 KGHSH, CDR2 LQKENI. Written as DNA, the CDR3 is TGTGCCAGCTCACCCCAGGCGCCTACGTTGCGGGGTAGAGCCAATGAGCAGTTCTTC. Translation: CASSPQAPTLRGRANEQFF.

The V and J genes are TRBV27 and TRBJ2-1; TRBD2 matches at 8 bases. The germline V gene encodes CDR1 MNHEY and CDR2 SMNVEV (reference sequence). This CDR3 region has 15 residues. V shed 3 bases, J shed 7 bases, and the junction held 8 bases outside the gene matches. CDR3 protein: CASSFGALAGNEQFF. The CDR3 DNA reads TGTGCCAGCAGTTTCGGGGCGTTAGCGGGAAATGAGCAGTTCTTC.

The rearrangement links TRBV2 to TRBJ1-4, with TRBD1 matching 11 bases. The CDR3 spans 17 residues. The V gene end was trimmed by 6 bases and the J gene end by 6 bases; junction bases not matched to a gene: 12. Germline CDR1 reads SNHLY; CDR2 reads FYNNEI. In nucleotides, the CDR3 is TGTGCCAGCAGCGGACAGGGGGCGGGTGTAGTGGATGAAAAACTGTTTTTT. It translates to CASSGQGAGVVDEKLFF.

The chain couples TRBV29-1 to TRBJ2-3, with D unresolved. V lost 5 bases and J 0 bases, leaving 12 bases between the germline ends. The CDR3 sequence is 14 residues long. CDR1 SQVTM and CDR2 ANQGSEA come from the germline V gene. CDR3 sequence (DNA): TGCAGCGTTTCCGTGAGGAGAAGCACAGATACGCAGTATTTT. Translating it yields CSVSVRRSTDTQYF.

This chain links TRBV2 with TRBJ1-5; tentatively, D is TRBD1 (6 bases). The CDR3 is made up of 17 amino acids. The germline V gene encodes CDR1 SNHLY and CDR2 FYNNEI. V dropped 9 bases and J dropped 4 bases, with 25 bases sitting between them. In DNA, the CDR3 is TGTGCCAGTACTAAGTCCCGGGGGCGGGGGACTAATCAGCCCCAGCATTTT. This sequence encodes CASTKSRGRGTNQPQHF.

The rearrangement links TRBV9 to TRBJ1-1, with D possibly matching TRBD1 (5 bases). CDR1 and CDR2 (germline): SGDLS, YYNGEE. V shed 0 bases and J shed 6 bases, with 15 bases lying between them. The CDR3 contains 15 residues. CDR3 protein: CASSVDPGSWAEAFF. In DNA form, the CDR3 reads TGTGCCAGCAGCGTAGACCCAGGGTCCTGGGCTGAAGCTTTCTTT.

This chain's CDR3 is CATSRGIGGTEAFF. The CDR3 nucleotides read TGTGCCACCAGCAGAGGGATCGGGGGAACTGAAGCTTTCTTT. V is TRBV15 and J is TRBJ1-1, with D possibly TRBD1 on 5 matching bases. V lost 1 base and J lost 5, with 11 bases in between. CDR3 size: 14 residues. The germline CDR1 and CDR2 sequences are LNHNV and YYDKDF (reference sequence). Based on the CDR3 plus reference TRBV15 and TRBJ1-1, the full variable domain is DAMVIQNPRYQVTQFGKPVTLSCSQTLNHNVMYWYQQKSSQAPKLLFHYYDKDFNNEADTPDNFQSRRPNTSFCFLDIRSPGLGDTAMYLCATSRGIGGTEAFFGQGTRLTVV.

This clone was seen only once. The rearrangement uses TRBV7-2 and TRBJ1-6; no reliable D call. Trimming took off 4 bases at V and 9 bases at J, with 16 bases between the two ends. The CDR3 sequence is 15 residues long. CDR1 and CDR2 (germline): SGHTA, FQGNSA. The CDR3 is CASSYPGVVASPLHF. DNA of the CDR3: TGTGCCAGCAGCTACCCCGGGGTTGTGGCTTCACCCCTCCACTTT.

The chain uses TRBV2 and TRBJ1-2, with D tentatively TRBD1 (5 bases). CDR3 size: 11 residues. In germline, CDR1 is SNHLY, CDR2 FYNNEI. Trimming pared 6 bases from V and 8 bases from J, leaving 10 bases between. Here the CDR3 reads CASSAGPGYTF. The CDR3 region has the DNA TGTGCCAGCAGCGCAGGGCCCGGCTACACCTTC.

The chain is built from TRBV19 and TRBJ1-3; TRBD1 is a possible D gene (6 bases). The V gene's germline CDR1 is LNHDA and CDR2 SQIVND (reference sequence). The CDR3 has 16 amino acids. Trimming took 6 bases from V and 3 from J, leaving 18 bases between them. The DNA of the CDR3 is TGTGCCAGTAGCGACTCCGGGACACGGAGTGGAAACACCATATATTTT. It specifies CASSDSGTRSGNTIYF. The complete variable domain, with remaining parts taken from reference TRBV19 and TRBJ1-3, reads DGGITQSPKYLFRKEGQNVTLSCEQNLNHDAMYWYRQDPGQGLRLIYYSQIVNDFQKGDIAEGYSVSREKKESFPLTVTSAQKNPTAFYLCASSDSGTRSGNTIYFGEGSWLTVV.

The rearrangement joins TRBV13 to TRBJ1-1; 10 positions agree with TRBD1. The CDR3 spans 15 residues. Germline V gene data show CDR1 as PRHDT and CDR2 as FYEKMQ (reference sequence). V dropped 5 bases and J dropped 2; count of bases not matched to a gene: 5. DNA of the CDR3: TGTGCCAGCAGCGTGGGACAGGGGTATAACACTGAAGCTTTCTTT. This sequence encodes CASSVGQGYNTEAFF.

V gene TRBV6-5 combines with J gene TRBJ1-2; the D gene is possibly TRBD1 (5 bases). V was clipped by 6 bases and J by 5 bases, with 16 bases between them. The CDR3 runs 14 residues. Germline V gene data show CDR1 as MNHEY and CDR2 as SVGAGI. Here the CDR3 DNA reads TGTGCCAGCAGCACCGGGGGGGTCGAGTATGGCTACACCTTC. Its protein product is CASSTGGVEYGYTF.

This chain joins TRBV19 and TRBJ2-7; 7 bases are shared with TRBD1. V lost 6 bases, J lost 0 bases, and 2 bases stayed unmatched. Germline V CDR1 and CDR2: LNHDA, SQIVND (reference sequence). The CDR3 spans 13 residues. CDR3: CASSGDSSYEQYF. CDR3 DNA: TGTGCCAGTAGCGGGGACAGCTCCTACGAGCAGTACTTC.

The chain links TRBV13 to TRBJ2-5; 12 nucleotides align to TRBD2. This CDR3 region has 15 residues. Trimming cost V 4 bases and J 5 bases; bases outside gene matches: 5. Germline CDR1 PRHDT, CDR2 FYEKMQ (reference sequence). The CDR3 DNA sequence: TGTGCCAGCAGCTCTCGACTAGCGGGGGTGGAGACCCAGTACTTC. Amino acids: CASSSRLAGVETQYF. The full variable domain, rest sourced from reference TRBV13 and TRBJ2-5, is AAGVIQSPRHLIKEKRETATLKCYPIPRHDTVYWYQQGPGQDPQFLISFYEKMQSDKGSIPDRFSAQQFSDYHSELNMSSLELGDSALYFCASSSRLAGVETQYFGPGTRLLVL.

This chain links TRBV5-5 with TRBJ1-5; D gene ambiguous. Germline V gives CDR1 SGHKS, CDR2 YYEKEE (reference sequence). The CDR3 sequence is 14 residues long. V lost 4 bases to trimming and J lost 4 bases, with 12 bases between them. The CDR3 coding sequence is TGTGCCAGCAGCCCTAGAGGGATTAATCAGCCCCAGCATTTT. It encodes CASSPRGINQPQHF.

This chain links TRBV4-1 with TRBJ1-3, with D perhaps matching TRBD1 (6 bases). The CDR3 runs to 14 residues. V lost 4 bases and J lost 3, with 10 bases in between. Germline V gene sequence: CDR1 MGHRA, CDR2 YSYEKL. CDR3 region: CASSPGGSGNTIYF. The DNA for the CDR3 is TGCGCCAGCAGCCCGGGGGGCAGTGGAAACACCATATATTTT.

The chain couples TRBV20-1 to TRBJ1-1; D is ambiguous. V was shortened by 5 bases and J by 7 bases, with 11 bases between the two germline ends. In germline, CDR1 is DFQATT, CDR2 SNEGSKA (reference sequence). The CDR3 length is 11 residues. The CDR3 sequence is CSAFGLIEAFF. The CDR3 DNA sequence: TGCAGTGCTTTTGGACTTATTGAAGCTTTCTTT.

V and J are TRBV7-8 and TRBJ1-1, with 8 bases matching TRBD1. The junction had 7 bases not matched to a gene; V was cut back by 6 bases and J by 1 base. Germline V gene sequence: CDR1 SGHVS, CDR2 FQNEAQ. The CDR3 extends over 15 amino acids. CDR3 sequence (DNA): TGTGCCAGCAGTTTTGGACAGGGTGCGAACACTGAAGCTTTCTTT. Its translation is CASSFGQGANTEAFF. Variable domain in full (rest from reference TRBV7-8 and TRBJ1-1): GAGVSQSPRYKVAKRGQDVALRCDPISGHVSLFWYQQALGQGPEFLTYFQNEAQLDKSGLPSDRFFAERPEGSVSTLKIQRTQQEDSAVYLCASSFGQGANTEAFFGQGTRLTVV.

V is TRBV5-1 and J is TRBJ1-1; D is undetermined. Germline V lookup: CDR1 SGHRS, CDR2 YFSETQ. Between the trimmed V and J ends, which lost 3 bases and 0 bases, there was a span of 15 bases. The CDR3 is 16 amino acids. The CDR3 nucleotides are TGCGCCAGCAGCTCCTTGGGCGCACCAATGAACACTGAAGCTTTCTTT. This encodes CASSSLGAPMNTEAFF.

CDR3 in DNA: TGTGCCACCAGCACATTTTCCAGCGGGGCGTACAATGAGCAGTTCTTC. The encoded protein is CATSTFSSGAYNEQFF. This chain joins TRBV15 and TRBJ2-1, with 7 bases lining up with TRBD2. This CDR3 contains 16 residues. Trimming cost V 4 bases and J 4 bases; bases outside gene matches: 10. CDR1 LNHNV and CDR2 YYDKDF come from the germline V gene (reference sequence).

The chain recombines TRBV28 with TRBJ1-6; possible D gene TRBD1, 6 bases. CDR1 is MDHEN and CDR2 is SYDVKM in the germline V gene. The V gene lost 2 bases and the J gene lost 1 base, with 6 bases spanning the gap. CDR3 length: 15 residues. The CDR3 DNA reads as TGTGCCAGCAGTTTAGGACAGTCCTATAATTCACCCCTCCACTTT. Its translation: CASSLGQSYNSPLHF.

J is TRBJ1-5 and V is TRBV30; D is unclear. CDR1 is GTSNPN, CDR2 SVGIG, per germline (reference sequence). V lost 2 bases, J lost 1 base, and 9 bases lay in between. This CDR3 region has 14 residues. The CDR3 protein is CAWSTYVSNQPQHF. The CDR3 DNA is TGTGCCTGGAGTACTTATGTAAGCAATCAGCCCCAGCATTTT.

This chain connects TRBV4-2 to TRBJ2-7; TRBD2 matches 11 bases. V lost 4 bases, J lost 0 bases, and 17 bases stayed unmatched. The CDR3 has 20 amino acids. CDR1 and CDR2 (germline): LGHNA, YNFKEQ. CDR3 sequence reads: CASSLGLAATLPSSSYEQYF. The CDR3 DNA reads TGTGCCAGCAGCCTGGGACTAGCGGCGACCCTTCCTTCGAGCTCCTACGAGCAGTACTTC.